This passage covers 9 T cell receptor beta chains from one sample sequenced in a study of CXCR3-negative and CXCR3-positive naive CD8 T cells. The method, 5' RACE with UMI labels, was used to prepare the TRB cDNA libraries. TCRdb re-called the 5' RACE reads and gives one entry per CDR3 protein, without DNA. This table holds roughly 89,000 distinct CDR3 sequences. The sample consisted of naive CXCR3- CD8+ T cells from blood. Indicated subset: CD45RO-CCR7+CD27+CD95- naive CD8+ T cells lacking CXCR3 (TNR3-). These receptors were obtained from a human donor in good health. Some clones in this sample may be carry-over from other donors' samples.

This rearrangement joins TRBV7-2 to TRBJ2-7; checking the TCRdb D call of TRBD2 is not possible without DNA. This CDR3 contains 15 residues. CDR1 is SGHTA, CDR2 FQGNSA, per germline. The CDR3 spells CASSLASGMSYEQYF.

The genes are TRBV29-1 and TRBJ2-5; TCRdb's D call of TRBD2 is untestable without DNA. The CDR3 sequence is 17 residues long. Germline CDR1 SQVTM, CDR2 ANQGSEA. Here the CDR3 reads CSVSGLAGSVPQETQYF.

The chain has TRBV2 and TRBJ2-2; TCRdb designates TRBD1, a call that cannot be tested without DNA. The CDR3 covers 16 residues. The V gene's germline CDR1 is SNHLY and CDR2 FYNNEI. This chain's CDR3 is CASSERRGTNTGELFF.

This sequence joins TRBV4-1 and TRBJ2-7. The CDR3 is 14 amino acids. Germline V lookup: CDR1 MGHRA, CDR2 YSYEKL. The CDR3 spells CASSQDNAGNEQYF.

V is TRBV20-1 and J is TRBJ2-7; TCRdb gives TRBD1 as the D gene, but with no DNA this cannot be confirmed. The CDR3 runs 15 residues. CDR1 and CDR2 (germline): DFQATT, SNEGSKA (reference sequence). The CDR3 is CSAISLVTGAYEQYF.

This chain uses TRBV28 with TRBJ1-5; the TCRdb call, TRBD1, lacks DNA for checking. CDR3 length equals 15 residues. The germline V gene has CDR1 MDHEN and CDR2 SYDVKM. The CDR3 loop is CAAKPTVLFNQPQHF. The full variable domain, rest sourced from reference TRBV28 and TRBJ1-5, is DVKVTQSSRYLVKRTGEKVFLECVQDMDHENMFWYRQDPGLGLRLIYFSYDVKMKEKGDIPEGYSVSREKKERFSLILESASTNQTSMYLCAAKPTVLFNQPQHFGDGTRLSIL.

V gene TRBV20-1 combines with J gene TRBJ1-2. The germline CDR1 and CDR2 sequences are DFQATT and SNEGSKA (reference sequence). CDR3 size: 13 residues. This CDR3 reads CSARDQYDYGYTF.

V usage is TRBV4-3 and J usage is TRBJ2-1. The CDR3 length is 12 residues. The germline gives CDR1 LGHNA, CDR2 YSLEER. This chain's CDR3 is CASSQEGGEQFF.

The chain recombines TRBV28 with TRBJ1-2. CDR1 is MDHEN, CDR2 SYDVKM, per germline. CDR3 length: 15 residues. This chain's CDR3 is CASSLMAERDYGYTF.